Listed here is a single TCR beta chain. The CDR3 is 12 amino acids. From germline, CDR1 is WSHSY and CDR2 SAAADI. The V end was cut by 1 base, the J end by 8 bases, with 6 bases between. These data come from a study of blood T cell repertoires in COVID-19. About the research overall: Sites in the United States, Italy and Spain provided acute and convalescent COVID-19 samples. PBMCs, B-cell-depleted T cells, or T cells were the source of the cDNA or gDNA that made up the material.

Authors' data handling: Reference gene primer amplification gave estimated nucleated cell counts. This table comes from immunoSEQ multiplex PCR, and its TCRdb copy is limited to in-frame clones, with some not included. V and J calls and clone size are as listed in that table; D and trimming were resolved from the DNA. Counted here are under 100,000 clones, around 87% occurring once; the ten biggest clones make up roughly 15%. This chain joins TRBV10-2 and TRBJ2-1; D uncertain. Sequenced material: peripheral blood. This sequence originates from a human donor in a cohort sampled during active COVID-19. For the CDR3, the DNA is TGCGCCAGCAGTGAGTACAAAGATGAGCAGTTCTTC. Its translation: CASSEYKDEQFF.